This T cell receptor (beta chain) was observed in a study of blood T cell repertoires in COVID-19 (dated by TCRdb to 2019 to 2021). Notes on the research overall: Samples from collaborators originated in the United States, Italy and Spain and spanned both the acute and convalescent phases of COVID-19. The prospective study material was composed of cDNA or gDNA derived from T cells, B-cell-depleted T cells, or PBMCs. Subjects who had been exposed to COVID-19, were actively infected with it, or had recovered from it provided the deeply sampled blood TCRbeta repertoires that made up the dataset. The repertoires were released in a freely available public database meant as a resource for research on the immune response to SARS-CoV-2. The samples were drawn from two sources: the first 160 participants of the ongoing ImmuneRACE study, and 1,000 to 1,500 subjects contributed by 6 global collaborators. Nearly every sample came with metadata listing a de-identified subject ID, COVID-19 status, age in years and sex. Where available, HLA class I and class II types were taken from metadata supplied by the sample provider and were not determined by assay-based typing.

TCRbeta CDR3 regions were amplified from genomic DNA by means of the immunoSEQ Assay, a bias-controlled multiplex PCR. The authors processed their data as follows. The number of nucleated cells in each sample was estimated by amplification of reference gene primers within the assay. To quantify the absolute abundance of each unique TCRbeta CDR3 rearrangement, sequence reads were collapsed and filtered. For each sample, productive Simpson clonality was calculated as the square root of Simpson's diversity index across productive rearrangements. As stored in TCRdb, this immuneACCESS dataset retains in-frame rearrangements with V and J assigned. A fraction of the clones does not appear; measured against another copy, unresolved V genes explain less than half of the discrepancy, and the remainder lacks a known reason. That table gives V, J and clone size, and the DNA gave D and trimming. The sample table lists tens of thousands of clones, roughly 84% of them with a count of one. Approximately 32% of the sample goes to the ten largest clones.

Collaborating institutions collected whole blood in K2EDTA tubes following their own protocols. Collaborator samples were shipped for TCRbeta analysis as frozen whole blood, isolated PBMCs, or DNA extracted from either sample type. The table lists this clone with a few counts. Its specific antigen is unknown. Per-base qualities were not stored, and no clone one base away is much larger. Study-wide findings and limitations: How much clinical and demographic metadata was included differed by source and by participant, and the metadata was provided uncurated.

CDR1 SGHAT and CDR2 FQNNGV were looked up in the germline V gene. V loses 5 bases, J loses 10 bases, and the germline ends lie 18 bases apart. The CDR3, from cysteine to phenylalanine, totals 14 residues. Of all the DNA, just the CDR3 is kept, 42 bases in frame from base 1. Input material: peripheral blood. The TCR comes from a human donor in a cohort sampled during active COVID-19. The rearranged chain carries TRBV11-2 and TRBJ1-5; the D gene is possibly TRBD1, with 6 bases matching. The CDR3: CASSRYGGATPQHF. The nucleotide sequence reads TGTGCCAGCAGCCGTTACGGGGGGGCCACTCCCCAGCATTTT.